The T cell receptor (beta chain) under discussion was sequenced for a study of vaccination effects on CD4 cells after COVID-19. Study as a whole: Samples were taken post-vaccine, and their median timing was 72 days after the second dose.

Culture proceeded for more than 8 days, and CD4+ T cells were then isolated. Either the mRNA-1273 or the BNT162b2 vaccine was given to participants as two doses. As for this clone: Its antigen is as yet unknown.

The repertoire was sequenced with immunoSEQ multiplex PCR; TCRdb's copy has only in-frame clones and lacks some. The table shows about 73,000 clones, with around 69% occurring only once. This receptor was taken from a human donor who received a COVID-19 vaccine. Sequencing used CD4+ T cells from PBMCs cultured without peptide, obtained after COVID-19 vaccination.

CDR3 region: CASSGAGTANYGYTF. The CDR3 DNA follows: TGTGCCAGCAGCGGCGCCGGGACAGCTAACTATGGCTACACCTTC. The rearrangement uses TRBV5-4 and TRBJ1-2, with 7 bases lining up with TRBD1. CDR1 and CDR2 from the germline V gene are SGHNT and YYREEE (reference sequence). The trim removed 4 bases at V and 0 bases at J, leaving 6 bases unmatched. The CDR3 has 15 amino acids. The whole variable domain, remainder taken from reference TRBV5-4 and TRBJ1-2, is ETGVTQSPTHLIKTRGQQVTLRCSSQSGHNTVSWYQQALGQGPQFIFQYYREEENGRGNFPPRFSGLQFPNYSSELNVNALELDDSALYLCASSGAGTANYGYTFGSGTRLTVV.